The entry that follows covers one T cell receptor beta chain sequence. These data are taken from a study of T cell changes during pregnancy in multiple sclerosis. Germline loops: CDR1 SGHNT, CDR2 YYREEE (reference sequence). The CDR3 has 18 amino acids. V lost 1 base to trimming and J lost 0 bases; unmatched junction nucleotides: 5. Method: immunoSEQ multiplex PCR; TCRdb's copy keeps in-frame clones and lacks some. Of tens of thousands of clones detected, over 80% appear once; the ten largest clones hold 2.5% to 3.5%. The TCR sequence derives from a female donor in good health, enrolled as a control in a pregnancy study. Here the sequenced sample was peripheral blood, taken in the third trimester of pregnancy. V and J are TRBV5-4 and TRBJ2-3; 13 positions match TRBD2. The CDR3 spells CASSLRTSGGRSTDTQYF. CDR3 nucleotide sequence: TGTGCCAGCAGCTTGCGGACTAGCGGGGGCCGGAGCACAGATACGCAGTATTTT. Looking up the rest from reference TRBV5-4 and TRBJ2-3 gives the full variable domain: ETGVTQSPTHLIKTRGQQVTLRCSSQSGHNTVSWYQQALGQGPQFIFQYYREEENGRGNFPPRFSGLQFPNYSSELNVNALELDDSALYLCASSLRTSGGRSTDTQYFGPGTRLTVL.